This T cell receptor (beta chain) was sequenced during a study of blood T cell repertoires in COVID-19. Study in general: Some COVID-19 samples were acute and others convalescent; all came from the United States, Italy and Spain. Sources were T cells, B-cell-depleted T cells, or PBMCs; the material itself was cDNA or gDNA.

Trimming at V came to 2 bases and at J to 2 bases, leaving 5 bases not matched to a gene. Germline V gives CDR1 MNHNY, CDR2 SVGAGI (reference sequence). The CDR3 is 16 amino acids. Original processing methods: It was from reference gene primer amplification that nucleated cell counts were estimated. Sequencing was performed with immunoSEQ multiplex PCR; in TCRdb, only in-frame clones are kept and a portion is missing. V, J and clone size are taken as reported in that table, and D and trimming were inferred from the DNA itself. The sample consists of 150,000 to 200,000 clones, roughly 79% of them appearing once.

The sequence derives from a woman at least 80 years old with acute or convalescent COVID-19. The V gene is TRBV6-6, the J gene TRBJ1-5, with 8 nucleotides matching TRBD1. Material for sequencing was peripheral blood. CDR3 sequence: CASSYPSTGGNQPQHF. DNA for the CDR3: TGTGCCAGCAGTTACCCATCGACAGGGGGCAATCAGCCCCAGCATTTT.